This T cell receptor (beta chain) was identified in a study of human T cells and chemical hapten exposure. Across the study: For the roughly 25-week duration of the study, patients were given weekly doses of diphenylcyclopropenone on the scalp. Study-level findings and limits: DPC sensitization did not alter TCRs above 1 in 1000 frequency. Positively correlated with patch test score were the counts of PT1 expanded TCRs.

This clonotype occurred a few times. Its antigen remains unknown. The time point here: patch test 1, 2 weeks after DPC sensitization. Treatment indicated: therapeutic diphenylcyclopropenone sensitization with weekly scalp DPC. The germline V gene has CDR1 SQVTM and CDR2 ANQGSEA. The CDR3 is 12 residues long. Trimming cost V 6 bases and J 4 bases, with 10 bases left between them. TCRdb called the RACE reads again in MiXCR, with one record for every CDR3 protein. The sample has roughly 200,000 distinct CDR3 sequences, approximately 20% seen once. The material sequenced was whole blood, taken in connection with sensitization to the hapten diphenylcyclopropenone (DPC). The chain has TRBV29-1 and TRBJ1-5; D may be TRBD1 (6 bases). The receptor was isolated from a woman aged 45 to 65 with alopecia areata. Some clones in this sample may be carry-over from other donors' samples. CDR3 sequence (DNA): TGCAGCGTCGGGGGCCCGAATCAGCCCCAGCATTTT. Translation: CSVGGPNQPQHF.